These 8 T cell receptor beta chains were all obtained from the same sample, sequenced in a study of T cell clones after liver transplantation. The protocol was immunoSEQ multiplex PCR, while the TCRdb copy is restricted to in-frame clones and leaves out a portion. The sample includes 65,000 to 70,000 clones, nearly 95% of them seen just once. This specimen consisted of CD4+ T cells from blood, obtained about 25 months after liver transplant. The origin of the receptors is a human patient who received a liver transplant. These T cells may partly come from the graft donor.

This clone was detected only once. The chain links TRBV19 to TRBJ2-2, with D perhaps matching TRBD2 (5 bases). The V end lost 3 bases, the J end lost 2 bases, and 10 bases lay between the germline ends. Germline V gene sequence: CDR1 LNHDA, CDR2 SQIVND (reference sequence). The CDR3 loop spans 15 amino acids. CDR3 loop: CASSIGRENTGELFF. CDR3 coding DNA: TGTGCCAGTAGTATTGGACGGGAAAACACCGGGGAGCTGTTTTTT.

The chain joins TRBV7-2 to TRBJ2-2; TRBD1 is a possible D gene (6 bases). From germline, CDR1 is SGHTA and CDR2 FQGNSA. The V end was cut by 1 base, the J end by 4 bases, with 10 bases between. This CDR3 is 15 amino acids long. This CDR3 is CASSLDATGTGELFF. The CDR3 bases are TGTGCCAGCAGCTTAGACGCGACAGGCACCGGGGAGCTGTTTTTT.

The rearrangement uses TRBV2 and TRBJ2-1; tentatively, D is TRBD1 or TRBD2 (6 bases each). From germline, CDR1 is SNHLY and CDR2 FYNNEI. This CDR3 is built from 16 residues. V lost 4 bases to trimming and J lost 3 bases, with 16 bases between them. CDR3 in DNA: TGTGCCAGCAGTGCGACGGGGGCCTTAAACTACAATGAGCAGTTCTTC. Its translation: CASSATGALNYNEQFF.

This chain links TRBV6-5 with TRBJ2-1; 10 bases fit TRBD1. CDR3 size: 15 residues. J lost 6 bases, V lost 4 bases, and 6 bases had no gene match. Germline V gene data show CDR1 as MNHEY and CDR2 as SVGAGI. The CDR3 coding sequence is TGTGCCAGCAGTTTCCGGGACAGGGGTATCAATGAGCAGTTCTTC. Translated: CASSFRDRGINEQFF.

The chain uses TRBV2 and TRBJ1-5, with D unresolved. The CDR3 runs 15 residues. Deletions cut 5 bases from V and 9 bases from J, with 20 bases between. Germline CDR1 is SNHLY and CDR2 is FYNNEI. This CDR3 reads CASSKNGPGGVPQHF. As DNA, the CDR3 is TGTGCCAGCAGTAAGAATGGGCCGGGCGGGGTGCCCCAGCATTTT.

The rearrangement joins TRBV5-1 to TRBJ2-3, with 8 bases matching TRBD1. V lost 5 bases, J lost 5 bases, and 7 bases stayed unmatched. The CDR3 is made up of 14 amino acids. Germline CDR1 SGHRS, CDR2 YFSETQ. The CDR3 DNA reads as TGCGCCAGCAGTACCATCAGGGGGCAAGATACGCAGTATTTT. Translation: CASSTIRGQDTQYF.

The gene calls are TRBV29-1 and TRBJ2-7, with 11 nucleotides matching TRBD2. The CDR3 has 17 residues. CDR1 and CDR2 (germline): SQVTM, ANQGSEA. V lost 6 bases to trimming and J lost 3 bases; unmatched junction nucleotides: 16. The CDR3, as DNA: TGCAGCGTCCGAGGCGGTACCTCTAGCGGGAGGCTCTACGAGCAGTACTTC. The encoded protein is CSVRGGTSSGRLYEQYF.

The rearrangement joins TRBV5-4 to TRBJ2-1; 11 positions agree with TRBD2. The CDR3 sequence is 16 residues long. Losses at the gene ends were 4 bases for V and 7 bases for J; bases not matched to a gene: 10. Looked up from germline, CDR1 is SGHNT and CDR2 is YYREEE (reference sequence). Here the CDR3 reads CASSPLTSGVGNEQFF. The CDR3 DNA sequence: TGTGCCAGCAGCCCCCTGACTAGCGGGGTCGGGAATGAGCAGTTCTTC. Variable domain in full (rest from reference TRBV5-4 and TRBJ2-1): ETGVTQSPTHLIKTRGQQVTLRCSSQSGHNTVSWYQQALGQGPQFIFQYYREEENGRGNFPPRFSGLQFPNYSSELNVNALELDDSALYLCASSPLTSGVGNEQFFGPGTRLTVL.